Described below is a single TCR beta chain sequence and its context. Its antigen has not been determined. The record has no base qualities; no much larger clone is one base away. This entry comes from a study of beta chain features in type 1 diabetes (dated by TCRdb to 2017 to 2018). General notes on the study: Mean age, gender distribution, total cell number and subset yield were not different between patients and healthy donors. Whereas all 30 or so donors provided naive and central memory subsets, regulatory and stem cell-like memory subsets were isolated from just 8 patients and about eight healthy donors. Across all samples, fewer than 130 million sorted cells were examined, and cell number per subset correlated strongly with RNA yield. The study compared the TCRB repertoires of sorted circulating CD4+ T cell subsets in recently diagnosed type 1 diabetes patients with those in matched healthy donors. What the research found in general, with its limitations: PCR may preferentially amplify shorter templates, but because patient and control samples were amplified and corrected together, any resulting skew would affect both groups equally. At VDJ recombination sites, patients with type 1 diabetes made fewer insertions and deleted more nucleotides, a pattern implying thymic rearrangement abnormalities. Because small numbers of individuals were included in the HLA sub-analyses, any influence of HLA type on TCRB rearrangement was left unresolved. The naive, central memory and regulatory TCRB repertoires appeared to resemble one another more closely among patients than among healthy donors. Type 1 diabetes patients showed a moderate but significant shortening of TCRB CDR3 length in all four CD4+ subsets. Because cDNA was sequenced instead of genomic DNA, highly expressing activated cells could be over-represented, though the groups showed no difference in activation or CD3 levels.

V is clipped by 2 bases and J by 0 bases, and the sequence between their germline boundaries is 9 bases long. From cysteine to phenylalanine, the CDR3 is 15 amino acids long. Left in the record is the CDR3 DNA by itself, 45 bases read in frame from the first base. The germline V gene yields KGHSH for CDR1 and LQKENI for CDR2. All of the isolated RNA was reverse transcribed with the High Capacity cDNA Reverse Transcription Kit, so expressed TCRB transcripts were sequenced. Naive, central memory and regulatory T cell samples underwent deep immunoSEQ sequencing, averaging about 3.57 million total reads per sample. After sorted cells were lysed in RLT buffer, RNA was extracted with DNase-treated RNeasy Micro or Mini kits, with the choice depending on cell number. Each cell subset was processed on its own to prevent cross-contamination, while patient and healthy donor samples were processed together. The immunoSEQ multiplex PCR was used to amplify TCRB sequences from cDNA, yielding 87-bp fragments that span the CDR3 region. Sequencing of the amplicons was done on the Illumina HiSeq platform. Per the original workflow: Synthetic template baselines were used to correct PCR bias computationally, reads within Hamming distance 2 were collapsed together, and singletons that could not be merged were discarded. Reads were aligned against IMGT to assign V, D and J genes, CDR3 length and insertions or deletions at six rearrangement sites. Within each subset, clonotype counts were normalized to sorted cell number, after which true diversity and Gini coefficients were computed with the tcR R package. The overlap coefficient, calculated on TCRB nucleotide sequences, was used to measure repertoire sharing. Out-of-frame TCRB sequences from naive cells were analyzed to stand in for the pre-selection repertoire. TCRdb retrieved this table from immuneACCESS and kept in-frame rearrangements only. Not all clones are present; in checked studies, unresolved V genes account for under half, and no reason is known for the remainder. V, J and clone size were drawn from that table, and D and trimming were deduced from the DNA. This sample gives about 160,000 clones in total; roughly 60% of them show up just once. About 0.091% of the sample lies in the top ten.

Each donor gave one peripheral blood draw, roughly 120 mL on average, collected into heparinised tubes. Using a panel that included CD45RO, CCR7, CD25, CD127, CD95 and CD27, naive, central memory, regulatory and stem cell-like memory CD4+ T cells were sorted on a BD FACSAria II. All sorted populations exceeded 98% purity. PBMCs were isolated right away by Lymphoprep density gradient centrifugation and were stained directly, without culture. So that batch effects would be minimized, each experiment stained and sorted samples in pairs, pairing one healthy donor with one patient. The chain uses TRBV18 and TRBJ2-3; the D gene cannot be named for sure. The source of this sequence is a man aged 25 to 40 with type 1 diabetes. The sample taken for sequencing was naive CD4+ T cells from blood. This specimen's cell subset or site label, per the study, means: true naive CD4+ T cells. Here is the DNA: TGTGCCAGCTCACCAAGTGGATCTAGCACAGATACGCAGTATTTT. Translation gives CASSPSGSSTDTQYF. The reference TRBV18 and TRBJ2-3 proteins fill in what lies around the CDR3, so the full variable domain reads NAGVMQNPRHLVRRRGQEARLRCSPMKGHSHVYWYRQLPEEGLKFMVYLQKENIIDESGMPKERFSAEFPKEGPSILRIQQVVRGDSAAYFCASSPSGSSTDTQYFGPGTRLTVL.